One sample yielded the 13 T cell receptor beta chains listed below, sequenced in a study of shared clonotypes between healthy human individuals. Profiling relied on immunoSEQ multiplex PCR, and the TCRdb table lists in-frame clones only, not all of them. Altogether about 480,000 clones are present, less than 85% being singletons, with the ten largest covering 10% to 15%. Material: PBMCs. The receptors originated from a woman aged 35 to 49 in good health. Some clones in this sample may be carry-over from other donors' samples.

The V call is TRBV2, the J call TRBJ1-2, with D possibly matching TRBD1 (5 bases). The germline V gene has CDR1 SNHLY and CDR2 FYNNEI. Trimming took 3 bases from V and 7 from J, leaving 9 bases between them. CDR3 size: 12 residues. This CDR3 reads CASSDREVGYTF. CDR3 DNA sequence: TGTGCCAGCAGTGACAGGGAGGTTGGCTACACCTTC.

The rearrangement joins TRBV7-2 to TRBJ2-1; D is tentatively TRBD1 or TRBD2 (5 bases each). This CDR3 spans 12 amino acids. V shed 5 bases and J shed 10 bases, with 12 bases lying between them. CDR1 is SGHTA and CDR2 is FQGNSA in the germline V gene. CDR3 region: CASSRGRDEQFF. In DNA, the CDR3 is TGTGCCAGCAGCAGGGGACGGGACGAGCAGTTCTTC.

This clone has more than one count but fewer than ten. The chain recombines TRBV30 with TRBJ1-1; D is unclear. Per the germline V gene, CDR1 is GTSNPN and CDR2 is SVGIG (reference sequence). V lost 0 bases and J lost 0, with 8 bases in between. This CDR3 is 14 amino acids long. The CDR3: CAWSVGEVNTEAFF. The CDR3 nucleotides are TGTGCCTGGAGTGTAGGTGAGGTGAACACTGAAGCTTTCTTT.

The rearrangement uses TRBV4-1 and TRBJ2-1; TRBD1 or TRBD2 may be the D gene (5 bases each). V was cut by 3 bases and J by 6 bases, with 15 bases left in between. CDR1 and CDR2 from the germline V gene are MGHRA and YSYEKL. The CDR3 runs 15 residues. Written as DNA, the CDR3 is TGCGCCAGCAGCCAGCCCTTTGTGAGGGGCAATGAGCAGTTCTTC. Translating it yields CASSQPFVRGNEQFF.

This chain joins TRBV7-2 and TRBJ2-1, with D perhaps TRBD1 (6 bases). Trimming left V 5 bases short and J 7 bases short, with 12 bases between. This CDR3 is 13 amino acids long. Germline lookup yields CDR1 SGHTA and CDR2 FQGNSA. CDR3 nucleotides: TGTGCCAGCAGCGAAACAGGGCGGAATGAGCAGTTCTTC. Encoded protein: CASSETGRNEQFF. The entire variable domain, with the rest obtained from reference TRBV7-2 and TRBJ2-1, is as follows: GAGVSQSPSNKVTEKGKDVELRCDPISGHTALYWYRQSLGQGLEFLIYFQGNSAPDKSGLPSDRFSAERTGGSVSTLTIQRTQQEDSAVYLCASSETGRNEQFFGPGTRLTVL.

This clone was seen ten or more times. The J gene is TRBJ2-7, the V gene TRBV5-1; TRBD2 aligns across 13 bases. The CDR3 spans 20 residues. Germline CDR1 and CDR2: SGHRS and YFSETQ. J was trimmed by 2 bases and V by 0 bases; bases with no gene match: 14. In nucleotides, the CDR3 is TGCGCCAGCAGCTTGGACTGGGGACTAGCGGGACTCACCCCCACCTACGAGCAGTACTTC. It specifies CASSLDWGLAGLTPTYEQYF.

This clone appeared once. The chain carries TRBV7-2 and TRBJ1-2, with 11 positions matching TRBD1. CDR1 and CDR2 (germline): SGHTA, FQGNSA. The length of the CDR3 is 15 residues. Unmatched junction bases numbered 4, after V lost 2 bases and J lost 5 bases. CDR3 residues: CASSLFGQGAYGYTF. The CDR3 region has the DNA TGTGCCAGCAGCTTATTCGGACAGGGGGCGTATGGCTACACCTTC.

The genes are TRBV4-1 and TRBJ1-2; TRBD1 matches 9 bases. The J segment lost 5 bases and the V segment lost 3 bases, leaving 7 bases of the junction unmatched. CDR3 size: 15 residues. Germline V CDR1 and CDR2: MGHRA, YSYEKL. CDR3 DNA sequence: TGCGCCAGCAGCCATGCCGGGACAGGGAAATATGGCTACACCTTC. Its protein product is CASSHAGTGKYGYTF.

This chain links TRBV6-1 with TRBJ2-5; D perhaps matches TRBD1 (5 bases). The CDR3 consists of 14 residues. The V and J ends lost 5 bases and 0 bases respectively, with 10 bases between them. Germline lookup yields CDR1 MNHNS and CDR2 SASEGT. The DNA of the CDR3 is TGTGCCAGCAGTAGAGGACAAAACCAAGAGACCCAGTACTTC. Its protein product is CASSRGQNQETQYF.

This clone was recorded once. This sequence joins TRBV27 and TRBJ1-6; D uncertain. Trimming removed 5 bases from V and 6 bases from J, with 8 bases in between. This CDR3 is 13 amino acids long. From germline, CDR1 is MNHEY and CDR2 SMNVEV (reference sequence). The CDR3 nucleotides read TGTGCCAGCAGTCTGTCCCTTAATTCACCCCTCCACTTT. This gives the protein CASSLSLNSPLHF.

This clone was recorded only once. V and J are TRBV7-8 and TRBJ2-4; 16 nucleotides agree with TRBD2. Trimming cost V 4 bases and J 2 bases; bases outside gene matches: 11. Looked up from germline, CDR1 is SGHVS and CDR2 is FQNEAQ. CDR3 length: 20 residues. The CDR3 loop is CASSSPGLAGGPRSKNIQYF. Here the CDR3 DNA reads TGTGCCAGCAGCTCTCCGGGACTAGCGGGAGGGCCAAGGTCCAAAAACATTCAGTACTTC. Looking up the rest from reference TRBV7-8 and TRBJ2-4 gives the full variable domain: GAGVSQSPRYKVAKRGQDVALRCDPISGHVSLFWYQQALGQGPEFLTYFQNEAQLDKSGLPSDRFFAERPEGSVSTLKIQRTQQEDSAVYLCASSSPGLAGGPRSKNIQYFGAGTRLSVL.

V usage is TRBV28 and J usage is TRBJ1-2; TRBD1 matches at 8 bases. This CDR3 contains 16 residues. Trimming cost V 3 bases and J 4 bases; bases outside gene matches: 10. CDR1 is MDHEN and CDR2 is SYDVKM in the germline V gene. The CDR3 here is CASSFERTGTGYGYTF. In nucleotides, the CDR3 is TGTGCCAGCAGTTTTGAGCGGACAGGGACGGGCTATGGCTACACCTTC.

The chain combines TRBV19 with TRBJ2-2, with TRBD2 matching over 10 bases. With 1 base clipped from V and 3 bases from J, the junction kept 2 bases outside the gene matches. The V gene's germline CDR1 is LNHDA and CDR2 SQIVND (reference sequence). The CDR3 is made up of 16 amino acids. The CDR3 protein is CASSIVSGRYTGELFF. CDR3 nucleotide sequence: TGTGCCAGTAGTATAGTTAGCGGGAGGTACACCGGGGAGCTGTTTTTT.